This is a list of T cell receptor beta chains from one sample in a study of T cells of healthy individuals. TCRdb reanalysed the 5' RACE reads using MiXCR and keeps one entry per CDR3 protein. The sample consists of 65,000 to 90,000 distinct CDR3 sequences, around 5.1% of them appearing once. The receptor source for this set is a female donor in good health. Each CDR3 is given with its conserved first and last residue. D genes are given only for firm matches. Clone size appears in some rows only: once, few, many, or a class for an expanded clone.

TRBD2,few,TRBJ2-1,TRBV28,CASSGTSGRVGKFF,TGTGCCAGCTCCGGGACTAGCGGGAGGGTGGGCAAGTTCTTC
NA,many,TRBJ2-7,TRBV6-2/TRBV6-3,CASSPKWDTRAVREQYF,TGTGCCAGCAGTCCTAAGTGGGACACCCGCGCAGTTCGCGAGCAGTACTTC
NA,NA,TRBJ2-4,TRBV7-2,CASSLQGLAKNIQYF,TGTGCCAGCAGCTTGCAGGGTTTAGCCAAAAACATTCAGTACTTC
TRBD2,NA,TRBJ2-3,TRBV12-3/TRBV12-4,CASSLGRTSGSTDTQYF,TGTGCCAGCAGTTTGGGGAGGACTAGCGGGAGCACAGATACGCAGTATTTT
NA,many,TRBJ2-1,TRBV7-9,CASTATENEQFF,TGTGCCAGCACCGCGACTGAAAATGAGCAGTTCTTC
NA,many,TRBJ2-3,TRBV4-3,CASSQDPERSTDTQYF,TGCGCCAGCAGCCAAGATCCGGAAAGGAGCACAGATACGCAGTATTTT
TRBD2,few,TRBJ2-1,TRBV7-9,CASTSSSSGSPFF,TGTGCCAGCACCTCCTCCTCTAGCGGGAGCCCGTTCTTC
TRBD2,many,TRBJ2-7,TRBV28,CASSSRGLAESSYEQYF,TGTGCCAGCAGTTCCCGAGGACTAGCGGAAAGCTCCTACGAGCAGTACTTC
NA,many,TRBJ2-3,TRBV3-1,CASSQVGGTQYF,TGTGCCAGCAGCCAAGTAGGAGGTACGCAGTATTTT
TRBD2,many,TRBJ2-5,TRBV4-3,CASSQEASTSSGWGYQETQYF,TGCGCCAGCAGCCAAGAAGCCTCTACGTCTAGCGGGTGGGGGTACCAAGAGACCCAGTACTTC
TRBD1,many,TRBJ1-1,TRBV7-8,CASSLVGTGKAFF,TGTGCCAGCAGCTTAGTAGGGACAGGGAAAGCTTTCTTT
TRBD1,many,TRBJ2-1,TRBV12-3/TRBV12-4,CASSTDRGISGLGNEQFF,TGTGCCAGCAGCACCGACAGGGGCATTTCGGGGTTGGGCAATGAGCAGTTCTTC
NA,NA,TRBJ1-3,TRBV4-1,CASSQPQGATGNTIYF,TGCGCCAGCAGCCAACCCCAAGGGGCAACTGGAAACACCATATATTTT
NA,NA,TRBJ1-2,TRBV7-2,CASSLATLYGYTF,TGTGCCAGCAGCTTAGCGACACTCTATGGCTACACCTTC
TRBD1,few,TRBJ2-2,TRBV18,CASSRSGQGYTGELFF,TGTGCCAGCTCACGATCTGGACAGGGGTACACCGGGGAGCTGTTTTTT
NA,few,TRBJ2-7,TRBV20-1,CSARFILRNSYEQYF,TGCAGTGCTAGGTTCATACTGCGGAACTCCTACGAGCAGTACTTC
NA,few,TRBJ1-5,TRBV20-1,CSANPSTGLNQPQHF,TGCAGTGCTAATCCCAGCACAGGGTTAAATCAGCCCCAGCATTTT
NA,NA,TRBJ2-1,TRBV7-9,CASSLGLMDEQFF,TGTGCCAGCAGCCTAGGACTAATGGATGAGCAGTTCTTC
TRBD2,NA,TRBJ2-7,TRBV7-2,CASSQEGLAGVGEQYF,TGTGCCAGCAGCCAAGAGGGTCTAGCGGGAGTAGGCGAGCAGTACTTC
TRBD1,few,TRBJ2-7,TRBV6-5,CASSSTGGRYEQYF,TGTGCCAGCAGTTCGACAGGGGGCCGCTACGAGCAGTACTTC
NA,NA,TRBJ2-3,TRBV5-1,CASSWRQVTDTQYF,TGCGCCAGCAGCTGGAGACAGGTCACAGATACGCAGTATTTT
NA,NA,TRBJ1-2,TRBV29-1,CSVSPGSYGYTF,TGCAGCGTTTCCCCAGGGTCCTATGGCTACACCTTC
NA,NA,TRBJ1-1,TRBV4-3,CASSHTGWGTEAFF,TGCGCCAGCAGTCATACAGGGTGGGGCACTGAAGCTTTCTTT
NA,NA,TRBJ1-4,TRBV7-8,CASSPPRGGGEKLFF,TGTGCCAGCAGCCCTCCCAGGGGCGGCGGGGAAAAACTGTTTTTT
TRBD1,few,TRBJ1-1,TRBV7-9,CASSWTGNTEAFF,TGTGCCAGCAGCTGGACAGGGAACACTGAAGCTTTCTTT
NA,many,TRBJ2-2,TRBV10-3,CAISSNTGELFF,TGTGCCATCAGCTCAAACACCGGGGAGCTGTTTTTT
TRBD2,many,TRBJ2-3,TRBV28,CASGSPGLAGTDTQYF,TGTGCCAGCGGGAGTCCGGGACTAGCGGGCACAGATACGCAGTATTTT
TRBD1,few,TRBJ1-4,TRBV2,CASRDRGASNEKLFF,TGTGCCAGCAGGGACAGGGGAGCGTCTAATGAAAAACTGTTTTTT
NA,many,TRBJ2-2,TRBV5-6,CASSFGERTGELFF,TGTGCCAGCAGCTTCGGGGAGAGGACCGGGGAGCTGTTTTTT
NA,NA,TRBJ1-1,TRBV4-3,CASSQDHSTEAFF,TGCGCCAGCAGCCAAGACCACAGCACTGAAGCTTTCTTT
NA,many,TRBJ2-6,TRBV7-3,CASSLSQDSANVLTF,TGTGCCAGCAGCCTAAGCCAGGACTCGGCCAACGTCCTGACTTTC
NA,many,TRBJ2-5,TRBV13,CASNIGEDQETQYF,TGTGCCAGCAATATTGGGGAAGACCAAGAGACCCAGTACTTC
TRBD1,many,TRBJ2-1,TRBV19,CASSSWTGGGDYNEQFF,TGTGCCAGTAGTAGTTGGACAGGGGGAGGGGACTACAATGAGCAGTTCTTC
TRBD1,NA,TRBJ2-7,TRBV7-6,CASSTGTGVSGYYEQYF,TGTGCCAGCAGCACCGGGACAGGGGTATCTGGTTACTACGAGCAGTACTTC
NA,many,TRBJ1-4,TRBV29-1,CSASGAVGEKLFF,TGCAGCGCCTCCGGGGCAGTGGGTGAAAAACTGTTTTTT
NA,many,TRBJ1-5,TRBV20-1,CSARDGPGQPQHF,TGCAGTGCTAGAGATGGACCAGGGCAGCCCCAGCATTTT
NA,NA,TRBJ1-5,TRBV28,CASSLEAGNQPQHF,TGTGCCAGCAGTTTGGAGGCTGGCAATCAGCCCCAGCATTTT
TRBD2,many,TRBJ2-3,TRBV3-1,CASSPSGPRTDTQYF,TGTGCCAGCAGCCCTAGCGGACCTCGCACAGATACGCAGTATTTT
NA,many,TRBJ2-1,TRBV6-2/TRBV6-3,CASSYSYYQSDNEQFF,TGTGCCAGCAGTTACTCGTACTATCAATCCGACAATGAGCAGTTCTTC
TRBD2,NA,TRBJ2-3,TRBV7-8,CASSTRGGGPTDTQYF,TGTGCCAGCAGCACCCGGGGGGGCGGACCCACAGATACGCAGTATTTT
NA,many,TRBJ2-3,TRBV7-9,CASSLSGADTQYF,TGTGCCAGCAGCTTATCAGGTGCAGATACGCAGTATTTT
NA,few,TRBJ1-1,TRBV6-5,CASSYTKGRVNTEAFF,TGTGCCAGCAGTTACACGAAGGGACGGGTGAACACTGAAGCTTTCTTT